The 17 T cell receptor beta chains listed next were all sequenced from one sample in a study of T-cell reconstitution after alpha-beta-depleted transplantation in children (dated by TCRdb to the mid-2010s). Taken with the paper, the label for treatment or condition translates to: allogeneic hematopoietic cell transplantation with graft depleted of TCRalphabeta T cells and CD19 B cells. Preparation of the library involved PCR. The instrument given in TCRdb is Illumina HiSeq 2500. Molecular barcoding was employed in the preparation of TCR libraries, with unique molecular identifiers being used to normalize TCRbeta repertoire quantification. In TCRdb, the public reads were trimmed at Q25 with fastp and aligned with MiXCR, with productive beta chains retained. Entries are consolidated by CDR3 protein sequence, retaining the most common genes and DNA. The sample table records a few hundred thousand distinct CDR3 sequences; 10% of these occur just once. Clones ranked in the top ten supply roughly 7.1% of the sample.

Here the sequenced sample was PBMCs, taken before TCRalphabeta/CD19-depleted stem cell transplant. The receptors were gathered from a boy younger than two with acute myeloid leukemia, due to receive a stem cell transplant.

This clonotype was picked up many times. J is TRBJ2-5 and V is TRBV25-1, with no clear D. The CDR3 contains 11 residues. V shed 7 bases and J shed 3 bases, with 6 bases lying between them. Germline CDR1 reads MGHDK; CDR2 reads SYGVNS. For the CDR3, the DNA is TGTGCCAGCATAAGGGAAGAGACCCAGTACTTC. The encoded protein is CASIREETQYF.

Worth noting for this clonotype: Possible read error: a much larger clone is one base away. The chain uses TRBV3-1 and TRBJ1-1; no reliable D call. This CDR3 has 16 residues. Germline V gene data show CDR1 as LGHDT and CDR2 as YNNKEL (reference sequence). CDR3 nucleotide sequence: TGTGCCAGCAGCCAGGGTCCGCGGAATCTTAACACTGACGCTTTCTTT. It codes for CASSQGPRNLNTDAFF.

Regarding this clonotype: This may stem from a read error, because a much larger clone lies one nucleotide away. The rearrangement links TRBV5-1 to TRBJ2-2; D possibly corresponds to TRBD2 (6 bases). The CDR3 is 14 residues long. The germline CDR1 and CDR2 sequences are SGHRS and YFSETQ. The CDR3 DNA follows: TGCGCCAGCAGTTCCGGACTGGACACCGGGGGGCTGTTTTTT. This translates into CASSSGLDTGGLFF.

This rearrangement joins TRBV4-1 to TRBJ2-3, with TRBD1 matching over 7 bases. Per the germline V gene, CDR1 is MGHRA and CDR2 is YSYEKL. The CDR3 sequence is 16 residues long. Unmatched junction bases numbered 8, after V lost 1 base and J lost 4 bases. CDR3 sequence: CASSQGNDRASDTQYF. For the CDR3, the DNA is TGCGCCAGCAGCCAAGGTAATGACAGGGCATCAGATACGCAGTATTTT.

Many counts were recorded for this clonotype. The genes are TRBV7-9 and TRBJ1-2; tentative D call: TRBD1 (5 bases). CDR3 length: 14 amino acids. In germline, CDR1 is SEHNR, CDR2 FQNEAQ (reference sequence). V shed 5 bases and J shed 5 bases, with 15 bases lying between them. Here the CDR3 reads CASSEGPQGYGYTF. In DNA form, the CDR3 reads TGTGCCAGCAGCGAGGGACCTCAAGGGTATGGCTACACCTTC.

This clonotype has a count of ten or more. CDR3 in amino acids: CASSQDPRDRVNNEQFF. The CDR3 DNA reads TGTGCCAGCAGCCAAGATCCTCGGGACAGGGTAAACAATGAGCAGTTCTTC. The chain uses TRBV3-1 and TRBJ2-1, with 9 bases that match TRBD1. The CDR3 totals 17 residues. The germline V gene has CDR1 LGHDT and CDR2 YNNKEL (reference sequence). With 0 bases clipped from V and 5 bases from J, the junction kept 8 bases outside the gene matches.

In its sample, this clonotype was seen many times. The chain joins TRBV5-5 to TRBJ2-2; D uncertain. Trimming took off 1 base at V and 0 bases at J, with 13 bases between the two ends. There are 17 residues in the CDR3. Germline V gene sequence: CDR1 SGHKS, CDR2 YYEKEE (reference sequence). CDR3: CASSLLGRSPNTGELFF. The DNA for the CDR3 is TGTGCCAGCAGCTTGCTCGGCAGGAGCCCGAACACCGGGGAGCTGTTTTTT.

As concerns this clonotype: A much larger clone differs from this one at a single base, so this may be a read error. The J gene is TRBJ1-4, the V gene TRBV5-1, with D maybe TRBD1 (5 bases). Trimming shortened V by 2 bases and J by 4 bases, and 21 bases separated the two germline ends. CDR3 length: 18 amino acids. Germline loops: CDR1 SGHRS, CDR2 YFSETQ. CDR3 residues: CASSFSRGTRANNEKLFF. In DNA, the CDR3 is TGCGCCAGCAGCTTCTCTCGAGGGACGAGGGCAAATAATGAAAAACTGTTTTTT.

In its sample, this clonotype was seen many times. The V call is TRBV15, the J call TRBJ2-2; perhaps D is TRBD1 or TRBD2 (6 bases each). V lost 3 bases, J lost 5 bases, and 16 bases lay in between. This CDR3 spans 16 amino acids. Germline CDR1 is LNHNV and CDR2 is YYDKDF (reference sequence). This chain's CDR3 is CATSRDTGRRTGELFF. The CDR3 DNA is TGTGCCACCAGCAGGGACACAGGGAGGAGAACCGGGGAGCTGTTTTTT. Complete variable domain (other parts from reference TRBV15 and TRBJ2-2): DAMVIQNPRYQVTQFGKPVTLSCSQTLNHNVMYWYQQKSSQAPKLLFHYYDKDFNNEADTPDNFQSRRPNTSFCFLDIRSPGLGDTAMYLCATSRDTGRRTGELFFGEGSRLTVL.

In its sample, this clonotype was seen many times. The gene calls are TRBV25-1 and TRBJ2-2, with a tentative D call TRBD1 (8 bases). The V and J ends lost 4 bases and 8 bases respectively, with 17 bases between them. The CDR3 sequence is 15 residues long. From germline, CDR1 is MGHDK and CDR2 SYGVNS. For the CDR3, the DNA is TGTGCCAGCAGTGCTCGTACAGGGGGAGGGGGGGAGCTGTTTTTT. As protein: CASSARTGGGGELFF.

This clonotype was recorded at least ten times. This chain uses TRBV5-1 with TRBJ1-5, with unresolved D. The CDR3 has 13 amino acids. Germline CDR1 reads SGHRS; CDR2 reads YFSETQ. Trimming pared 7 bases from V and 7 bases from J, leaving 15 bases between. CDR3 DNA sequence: TGCGCCAGCTCTCAGTCCGTCGGGCAGCCCCAGCATTTT. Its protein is CASSQSVGQPQHF.

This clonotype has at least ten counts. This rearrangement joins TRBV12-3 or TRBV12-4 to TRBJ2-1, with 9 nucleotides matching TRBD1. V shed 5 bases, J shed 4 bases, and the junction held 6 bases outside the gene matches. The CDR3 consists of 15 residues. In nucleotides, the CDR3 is TGTGCCAGCAGTCAAGGACAGGGGACTTACAATGAGCAGTTCTTC. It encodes CASSQGQGTYNEQFF.

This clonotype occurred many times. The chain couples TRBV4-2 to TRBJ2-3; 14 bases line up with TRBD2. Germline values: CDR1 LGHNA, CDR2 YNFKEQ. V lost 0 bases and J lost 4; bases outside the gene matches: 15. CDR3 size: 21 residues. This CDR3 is CASSQENRLAGGPRRADTQYF. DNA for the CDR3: TGTGCCAGCAGCCAAGAGAATCGACTAGCGGGAGGGCCGAGAAGGGCAGATACGCAGTATTTT.

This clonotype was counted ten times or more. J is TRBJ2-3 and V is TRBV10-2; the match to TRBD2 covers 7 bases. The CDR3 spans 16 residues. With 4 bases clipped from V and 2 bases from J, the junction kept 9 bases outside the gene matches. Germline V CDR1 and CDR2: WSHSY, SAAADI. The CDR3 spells CASSVDWGGPTDTQYF. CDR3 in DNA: TGCGCCAGCAGTGTGGACTGGGGAGGGCCCACAGATACGCAGTATTTT.

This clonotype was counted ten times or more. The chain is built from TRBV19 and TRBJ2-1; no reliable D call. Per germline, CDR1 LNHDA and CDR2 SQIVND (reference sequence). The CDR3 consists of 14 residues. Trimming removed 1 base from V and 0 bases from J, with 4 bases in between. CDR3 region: CASSIGSSYNEQFF. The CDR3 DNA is TGTGCCAGTAGTATAGGGAGCTCCTACAATGAGCAGTTCTTC.

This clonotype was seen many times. CDR3 nucleotide sequence: TGTGCCAGCCTTCCCGGGGGGCCCCAAGAGACCCAGTACTTC. Translation gives CASLPGGPQETQYF. The rearrangement uses TRBV25-1 and TRBJ2-5; D is perhaps TRBD2 (7 bases). Trimming cost V 8 bases and J 1 base, with 14 bases left between them. This CDR3 is built from 14 residues. Germline V gene data show CDR1 as MGHDK and CDR2 as SYGVNS.

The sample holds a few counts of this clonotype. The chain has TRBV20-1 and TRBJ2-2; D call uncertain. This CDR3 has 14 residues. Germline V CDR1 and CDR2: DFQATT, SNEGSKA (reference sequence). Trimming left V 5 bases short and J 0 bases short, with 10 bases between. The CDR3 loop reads CSASRAPNTGELFF. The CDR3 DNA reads TGCAGTGCTTCCCGGGCTCCGAACACCGGGGAGCTGTTTTTT.